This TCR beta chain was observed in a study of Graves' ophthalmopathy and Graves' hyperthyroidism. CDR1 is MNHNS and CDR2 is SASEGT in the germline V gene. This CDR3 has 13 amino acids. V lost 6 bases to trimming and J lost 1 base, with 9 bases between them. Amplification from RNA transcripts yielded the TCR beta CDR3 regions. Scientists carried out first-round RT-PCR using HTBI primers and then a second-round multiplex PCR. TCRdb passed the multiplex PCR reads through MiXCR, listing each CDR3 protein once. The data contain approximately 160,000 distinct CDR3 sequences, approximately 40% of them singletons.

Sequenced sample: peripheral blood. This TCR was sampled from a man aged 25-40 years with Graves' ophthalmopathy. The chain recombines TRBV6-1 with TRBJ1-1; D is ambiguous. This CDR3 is CASSPMGNTEAFF. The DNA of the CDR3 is TGTGCCAGCAGCCCCATGGGGAACACTGAAGCTTTCTTT.